These 3 T cell receptor beta chains originate from one sample sequenced in a study of low-dose radiotherapy and immunotherapy resistance in tumors. A constant-region primer paired with the V-primer adapter amplified TCRs over around 18 PCR cycles. MiXCR, run by TCRdb on the reads, gives a single entry per CDR3 protein. The data hold roughly 46,000 distinct CDR3 sequences, with 10% to 15% observed a single time. The time point is: before trial treatment. The sequences come from PBMCs, collected before treatment. The receptor source for this set is a female donor with ovarian cancer.

This rearrangement joins TRBV4-1 to TRBJ2-1; D may be TRBD2 (6 bases). The V and J ends lost 4 bases and 5 bases respectively, with 15 bases between them. CDR3 length equals 15 residues. Germline V gives CDR1 MGHRA, CDR2 YSYEKL. For the CDR3, the DNA is TGCGCCAGCAGCCCCGCGGGACTTGACCACAATGAGCAGTTCTTC. Protein sequence: CASSPAGLDHNEQFF.

This clonotype has ten or more counts. The chain joins TRBV5-1 to TRBJ2-7, with 11 bases lining up with TRBD2. Per germline, CDR1 SGHRS and CDR2 YFSETQ. This CDR3 is built from 14 residues. J gave up 3 bases and V 4 bases, and 3 bases lay outside the gene matches. The CDR3 DNA sequence: TGCGCCAGCAGCCACGGGACTAGCGGCTACGAGCAGTACTTC. It translates to CASSHGTSGYEQYF.

This clonotype has a count of ten or more. CDR3 protein: CASSLARGREQFF. DNA of the CDR3: TGTGCCAGCAGCTTAGCGCGTGGGCGTGAGCAGTTCTTC. V gene TRBV7-8 combines with J gene TRBJ2-1; no clear D gene. V gave up 0 bases and J gave up 9 bases, with 9 bases separating them. This CDR3 is 13 amino acids long. Germline CDR1 SGHVS, CDR2 FQNEAQ.